This T cell receptor beta chain was documented in a study of identical twins' blood T cells. A note on this clonotype: A much bigger clone sits one base away, suggesting this may be a read error.

TCR cDNA libraries were made from RNA using a previously described, modified protocol. Via MiXCR, TCRdb re-called the 5' RACE reads, giving one row per CDR3 protein. The profile shows roughly 340,000 distinct CDR3 sequences, 28% of them singletons. V was cut by 4 bases and J by 4 bases, with 13 bases left in between. This CDR3 is 14 amino acids long. CDR1 and CDR2 (germline): KGHSH, LQKENI. Input material: PBMCs. The chain uses TRBV18 and TRBJ1-2; no clear D gene. The clonotype was recovered from a woman aged 18 to 55 in good health. Written as DNA, the CDR3 is TGTGCCAGCTCACTCCCAACAGATACCTATGGCTACACCTTC. Translation gives CASSLPTDTYGYTF.